This entry lists 31 T cell receptor beta chains sequenced from one sample in a study of cytotoxic CD8 clonotypes in ibrutinib-treated CLL (dated by TCRdb to the early 2020s). Receptor libraries were prepared by the immunoSEQ multiplex PCR assay. Drawn from immuneACCESS, this table holds only the in-frame rearrangements with V and J called that TCRdb kept. Clones are partly lost; checked studies trace under half to an unresolved V gene and leave the rest unexplained. Present in this sample are hundreds of thousands of clones, 67% of which were seen just once. The top ten clonotypes cover roughly 6.8% of the sample. Sequenced material: PBMCs, taken after 36 months of ibrutinib treatment. All receptors derive from a human donor with chronic lymphocytic leukemia.

The count of this clone is one. The chain links TRBV30 to TRBJ2-3; tentatively, D is TRBD1 or TRBD2 (6 bases each). The CDR3 contains 13 residues. V was trimmed by 5 bases and J by 2 bases, leaving 11 bases between them. CDR1 GTSNPN and CDR2 SVGIG come from the germline V gene (reference sequence). CDR3 in DNA: TGTGCCTGGCCCGGGGGCCTCACAGATACGCAGTATTTT. Protein product: CAWPGGLTDTQYF.

The genes are TRBV4-3 and TRBJ2-1, with 8 bases that match TRBD2. The germline gives CDR1 LGHNA, CDR2 YSLEER. The CDR3 runs 14 residues. V trimming: 4 bases; J trimming: 10 bases; junction bases outside the gene matches: 9. The CDR3 sequence: CASSPGVAGGEQFF. The CDR3 DNA reads TGCGCCAGCAGCCCCGGTGTTGCGGGAGGCGAGCAGTTCTTC.

V is TRBV6-5 and J is TRBJ2-4, with D possibly being TRBD2 (6 bases). The CDR3 is made up of 16 amino acids. Germline V gene lookup returns CDR1 MNHEY and CDR2 SVGAGI. Trimming shortened V by 4 bases and J by 1 base, and 14 bases separated the two germline ends. CDR3: CASSWDPEGAKNIQYF. CDR3 sequence (DNA): TGTGCCAGCAGTTGGGATCCGGAGGGTGCCAAAAACATTCAGTACTTC.

V gene TRBV20-1 combines with J gene TRBJ2-1, with D uncertain. The CDR3 has 11 residues. Per the germline V gene, CDR1 is DFQATT and CDR2 is SNEGSKA (reference sequence). Trimming shortened V by 2 bases and J by 8 bases, and 7 bases separated the two germline ends. CDR3 sequence (DNA): TGCAGTGCTAGATATGGTTATGAGCAGTTCTTC. It encodes CSARYGYEQFF.

The V call is TRBV6-6, the J call TRBJ2-7; TRBD1 might be the D (6 bases). Trimming left V 5 bases short and J 0 bases short, with 14 bases between. The CDR3 has 15 amino acids. Germline values: CDR1 MNHNY, CDR2 SVGAGI (reference sequence). This CDR3 reads CASSQSGTLSYEQYF. In DNA form, the CDR3 reads TGTGCCAGCAGTCAGTCCGGGACACTCTCCTACGAGCAGTACTTC.

The V call is TRBV5-1, the J call TRBJ2-7; 7 bases align to TRBD1. CDR3 length: 16 amino acids. With V trimmed by 0 bases and J by 2 bases, 8 bases remained unmatched. The germline CDR1 and CDR2 sequences are SGHRS and YFSETQ. DNA of the CDR3: TGCGCCAGCAGCTTGGAATGGACAGGCGTAACCTACGAGCAGTACTTC. This encodes CASSLEWTGVTYEQYF.

The rearrangement joins TRBV27 to TRBJ2-3, with TRBD2 as a possible D gene (5 bases). This CDR3 has 13 residues. Trimming shortened V by 8 bases and J by 1 base, and 10 bases separated the two germline ends. CDR1 MNHEY and CDR2 SMNVEV come from the germline V gene (reference sequence). DNA for the CDR3: TGTGCCAGCTCCAAGCGGCGCACAGATACGCAGTATTTT. Amino acids: CASSKRRTDTQYF.

The chain uses TRBV4-3 and TRBJ2-7; possibly TRBD1 for D (5 bases). V gave up 1 base and J gave up 10 bases, with 20 bases separating them. The CDR3 has 15 amino acids. Germline V CDR1 and CDR2: LGHNA, YSLEER. Here the CDR3 DNA reads TGCGCCAGCAGCCAAGTTGGCGCTCAGGGCCTTCCCCAGTACTTC. It specifies CASSQVGAQGLPQYF.

The chain employs TRBV9 and TRBJ2-7; D is tentatively TRBD1 or TRBD2 (5 bases each). Trimming shortened V by 0 bases and J by 5 bases, and 12 bases separated the two germline ends. The length of the CDR3 is 14 residues. The V gene's germline CDR1 is SGDLS and CDR2 YYNGEE. CDR3 loop: CASSVDPGRDEQYF. The CDR3 coding sequence is TGTGCCAGCAGCGTAGATCCAGGGAGAGACGAGCAGTACTTC.

The chain links TRBV10-2 to TRBJ1-2; D uncertain. The CDR3 covers 14 residues. The germline V and J ends were trimmed by 2 bases and 4 bases, with 11 bases remaining between them. Germline V gives CDR1 WSHSY, CDR2 SAAADI. This chain's CDR3 is CASSELRVPYGYTF. The CDR3, as DNA: TGCGCCAGCAGTGAGCTCCGGGTCCCCTATGGCTACACCTTC.

As concerns this clone: Other DNA sequences from this sample encode an identical CDR3 as well. The chain has TRBV5-1 and TRBJ2-1; TRBD1 matches 8 bases. Germline-derived CDR1 and CDR2 are SGHRS and YFSETQ. J gave up 0 bases and V 7 bases, and 3 bases lay outside the gene matches. The CDR3 length is 14 residues. The CDR3 loop is CASRTGGSYNEQFF. The CDR3 DNA reads TGCGCCAGCCGTACAGGGGGCTCCTACAATGAGCAGTTCTTC.

This rearrangement joins TRBV4-2 to TRBJ2-7; D not resolved. Germline-derived CDR1 and CDR2 are LGHNA and YNFKEQ. The CDR3 consists of 13 residues. The V gene lost 1 base and the J gene lost 5 bases, with 9 bases spanning the gap. CDR3 amino acids: CASSQATEHEQYF. The CDR3 region has the DNA TGTGCCAGCAGCCAAGCGACCGAGCACGAGCAGTACTTC.

V is TRBV2 and J is TRBJ2-7; D gene ambiguous. With 4 bases removed from V and 1 base from J, the gap between germline ends came to 8 bases. This CDR3 has 13 residues. Germline CDR1 and CDR2: SNHLY and FYNNEI. In nucleotides, the CDR3 is TGTGCCAGCAGTGTCCCCTCTTCCTACGAGCAGTACTTC. Protein product: CASSVPSSYEQYF. Full variable domain (rest looked up from reference TRBV2 and TRBJ2-7): EPEVTQTPSHQVTQMGQEVILRCVPISNHLYFYWYRQILGQKVEFLVSFYNNEISEKSEIFDDQFSVERPDGSNFTLKIRSTKLEDSAMYFCASSVPSSYEQYFGPGTRLTVT.

The chain joins TRBV7-9 to TRBJ2-4; maybe TRBD2 (5 bases). The V gene lost 3 bases and the J gene lost 6 bases, with 15 bases spanning the gap. Per germline, CDR1 SEHNR and CDR2 FQNEAQ (reference sequence). This CDR3 is built from 15 residues. The CDR3 DNA reads TGTGCCAGCAGCTTCTCCCTCGGGGTTGGAAACATTCAGTACTTC. Translation gives CASSFSLGVGNIQYF.

This clone was picked up a small number of times. The chain uses TRBV2 and TRBJ1-5, with TRBD1 matching over 9 bases. This CDR3 is 14 amino acids long. Germline V gives CDR1 SNHLY, CDR2 FYNNEI. V gave up 6 bases and J gave up 5 bases; unmatched junction bases: 5. The CDR3 protein is CASRTDRGDQPQHF. CDR3 coding DNA: TGTGCCAGCAGAACGGACAGGGGAGATCAGCCCCAGCATTTT. Using reference TRBV2 and TRBJ1-5 for the parts outside the CDR3, the full variable domain is EPEVTQTPSHQVTQMGQEVILRCVPISNHLYFYWYRQILGQKVEFLVSFYNNEISEKSEIFDDQFSVERPDGSNFTLKIRSTKLEDSAMYFCASRTDRGDQPQHFGDGTRLSIL.

V and J are TRBV10-3 and TRBJ2-7, with D perhaps TRBD1 (7 bases). V was clipped by 4 bases and J by 5 bases, with 15 bases between them. The CDR3 spans 14 residues. Germline-derived CDR1 and CDR2 are ENHRY and SYGVKD. As DNA, the CDR3 is TGTGCCATCAGTGGGGCCCCAGGGGGGCACGAGCAGTACTTC. This translates into CAISGAPGGHEQYF.

This clone appeared a few times. The gene calls are TRBV28 and TRBJ2-7, with no clear D. V lost 3 bases to trimming and J lost 2 bases, with 11 bases between them. CDR1 MDHEN and CDR2 SYDVKM come from the germline V gene. The CDR3 spans 14 residues. The CDR3 is CASSFAGPTYEQYF. The CDR3 nucleotides are TGTGCCAGCAGTTTCGCCGGACCAACCTACGAGCAGTACTTC.

CDR3: CASSIGASNTEAFF. The CDR3 region has the DNA TGTGCCAGTAGTATAGGCGCATCGAACACTGAAGCTTTCTTT. The rearrangement uses TRBV19 and TRBJ1-1, with D hard to call. This CDR3 comprises 14 residues. V lost 1 base and J 1 base, leaving 7 bases between the germline ends. CDR1 is LNHDA and CDR2 is SQIVND in the germline V gene (reference sequence).

In its sample, this clone was seen once. The chain carries TRBV12-5 and TRBJ1-4; the D gene is possibly TRBD1 (5 bases). V was pared by 0 bases and J by 2 bases, with 10 bases between. Looked up from germline, CDR1 is LGHNT and CDR2 is FRNRAP. This CDR3 has 16 residues. For the CDR3, the DNA is TGTGCTAGTGGTTTGGTACTTAGACAGACTAATGAAAAACTGTTTTTT. As protein: CASGLVLRQTNEKLFF.

V is TRBV10-3 and J is TRBJ2-7; 7 bases are shared with TRBD2. Germline V CDR1 and CDR2: ENHRY, SYGVKD. This CDR3 is built from 14 residues. The ends lost 3 bases at V and 1 base at J; junction bases unmatched: 3. The CDR3 DNA reads TGTGCCATCAGTGATTCTAGCGGATCCTACGAGCAGTACTTC. As protein: CAISDSSGSYEQYF.

This clone appeared a single time. V gene TRBV5-6 combines with J gene TRBJ1-4; D remains unclear. The CDR3 has 13 residues. Germline V gives CDR1 SGHDT, CDR2 YYEEEE. V shed 4 bases and J shed 5 bases, with 9 bases lying between them. The CDR3 loop reads CASSDTRNEKLFF. The CDR3 region has the DNA TGTGCCAGCAGCGACACAAGAAATGAAAAACTGTTTTTT. The full variable domain, its missing parts supplied by reference TRBV5-6 and TRBJ1-4, is DAGVTQSPTHLIKTRGQQVTLRCSPKSGHDTVSWYQQALGQGPQFIFQYYEEEERQRGNFPDRFSGHQFPNYSSELNVNALLLGDSALYLCASSDTRNEKLFFGSGTQLSVL.

V and J are TRBV2 and TRBJ1-1, with D perhaps TRBD1 (5 bases). Germline V gene data show CDR1 as SNHLY and CDR2 as FYNNEI. The CDR3 is 14 residues long. V lost 5 bases and J lost 5, with 15 bases in between. CDR3 DNA: TGTGCCAGCAGTTTCAGGGCCGTGGGGACTGAAGCTTTCTTT. Translating it yields CASSFRAVGTEAFF.

This clone was seen more than once but under ten times. The rearrangement joins TRBV10-3 to TRBJ1-5, with TRBD1 identical over 7 bases. This CDR3 spans 16 amino acids. Germline loops: CDR1 ENHRY, CDR2 SYGVKD. V lost 4 bases and J lost 2; bases outside the gene matches: 8. The CDR3 DNA reads TGTGCCATCAGTGGACAGGGCCCACGGGGCAATCAGCCCCAGCATTTT. Its translation: CAISGQGPRGNQPQHF.

The chain is built from TRBV5-5 and TRBJ2-7; unclear D gene. Per germline, CDR1 SGHKS and CDR2 YYEKEE (reference sequence). The CDR3 runs to 16 residues. Trimming stripped 0 bases from V and 0 bases from J, with 13 bases between. CDR3 bases: TGTGCCAGCAGCTTGGAGGCAGGAACGAGCTCCTACGAGCAGTACTTC. It encodes CASSLEAGTSSYEQYF. Based on the CDR3 plus reference TRBV5-5 and TRBJ2-7, the full variable domain is DAGVTQSPTHLIKTRGQQVTLRCSPISGHKSVSWYQQVLGQGPQFIFQYYEKEERGRGNFPDRFSARQFPNYSSELNVNALLLGDSALYLCASSLEAGTSSYEQYFGPGTRLTVT.

In DNA, the CDR3 is TGTGCCATCAGTCGGGGGGGGGACACAGATACGCAGTATTTT. Translation gives CAISRGGDTDTQYF. The chain has TRBV10-3 and TRBJ2-3; 8 bases are shared with TRBD2. V was clipped by 5 bases and J by 2 bases; unmatched bases: 3. The CDR3 runs to 14 residues. CDR1 ENHRY and CDR2 SYGVKD come from the germline V gene.

This clone showed up just once. The chain couples TRBV5-1 to TRBJ2-5; 9 bases line up with TRBD1. The germline gives CDR1 SGHRS, CDR2 YFSETQ. J gave up 5 bases and V 3 bases, and 14 bases lay outside the gene matches. CDR3 length equals 17 residues. The CDR3 DNA reads TGCGCCAGCAGCTACAGGGGGCGCGCCGGGATCACGGAGACCCAGTACTTC. Translated, it gives CASSYRGRAGITETQYF.

This rearrangement joins TRBV2 to TRBJ2-3; TRBD1 matches at 7 bases. V was pared by 6 bases and J by 1 base, with 10 bases of the junction left unmatched. This CDR3 comprises 16 residues. Germline CDR1 reads SNHLY; CDR2 reads FYNNEI. The CDR3 is CASRVTGAPGTDTQYF. The CDR3 DNA reads TGTGCCAGCAGGGTTACAGGGGCCCCTGGCACAGATACGCAGTATTTT.

The chain uses TRBV28 and TRBJ1-5, with D unresolved. Trimming took 2 bases from V and 13 from J, leaving 6 bases between them. CDR1 and CDR2 from the germline V gene are MDHEN and SYDVKM. CDR3 length: 10 residues. The CDR3 DNA sequence: TGTGCCAGCAGTTTAAGGCCTCAGCATTTT. Residues: CASSLRPQHF.

The genes are TRBV5-8 and TRBJ2-7; unclear D gene. The germline V gene encodes CDR1 SGHTS and CDR2 YDEGEE. The CDR3 is 18 residues long. V gave up 0 bases and J gave up 4 bases, with 23 bases separating them. CDR3 in amino acids: CASSLVGLSSLVRYEQYF. CDR3 sequence (DNA): TGTGCCAGCAGCTTGGTAGGTCTCAGCTCGCTGGTCCGTTACGAGCAGTACTTC.

This chain uses TRBV5-1 with TRBJ1-6; D is undetermined. Trimming left V 3 bases short and J 9 bases short, with 16 bases between. The V gene's germline CDR1 is SGHRS and CDR2 YFSETQ. The CDR3 length is 15 residues. CDR3 in DNA: TGCGCCAGCAGCTCGCTCGGGAGTATGGGTTCACCCCTCCACTTT. This gives the protein CASSSLGSMGSPLHF.

This clone was observed a handful of times. The chain couples TRBV18 to TRBJ2-1; D is ambiguous. CDR1 and CDR2 (germline): KGHSH, LQKENI. V was clipped by 3 bases and J by 5 bases, with 8 bases between them. This CDR3 has 13 amino acids. CDR3 residues: CASSPGRNNEQFF. As DNA, the CDR3 is TGTGCCAGCTCACCCGGACGCAACAATGAGCAGTTCTTC.